Given below is one T cell receptor (beta chain) in context. From alopecia areata patients, lesional scalp punch biopsies and peripheral blood were collected. Cell sorting on a FACSAria was used to separate CD4+ and CD8+ T cells from the PBMCs. The sample comes from a study of CD8+ T cells in alopecia areata. From germline, CDR1 is SGHTA and CDR2 FQGTGA. The CDR3 totals 16 residues. Unmatched junction bases numbered 10, after V lost 1 base and J lost 8 bases. In each case, RNA was isolated and then reverse transcribed into cDNA as the sequencing template. Measured with immunoSEQ multiplex PCR; TCRdb has only the in-frame clones, and not every one. Of approximately 180,000 clones detected, more than 60% appear once; the ten largest clones hold about 1.5%.

The clonotype was recovered from a human donor with alopecia areata. The chain uses TRBV7-3 and TRBJ2-1; the match to TRBD1 covers 8 bases. Here the sequenced sample was CD4+ T cells sorted from blood, taken at week 0. Here the CDR3 reads CASSLSTTGGFDEQFF. The CDR3 DNA follows: TGTGCCAGCAGCTTAAGCACTACAGGGGGGTTCGATGAGCAGTTCTTC.